Listed below are T cell receptor beta chains from one sample, sequenced in a study of blood T cell repertoires in COVID-19. TCRdb keeps only in-frame clones here, not all; method: immunoSEQ multiplex PCR. The sample has 150,000 to 200,000 clones; under 95% are singletons. The material sequenced was peripheral blood. Source of these receptors: a man between 60 and 70 years old with active or convalescent COVID-19. Each CDR3 is given with its conserved first and last residue. A D gene is named only where the DNA matches it firmly. Clone size is stated in some rows and not others, as once, few, many or a class when expanded.

CASSIGSSYGYTF | TGTGCCAGTAGTATAGGTTCCAGCTATGGCTACACCTTC | TRBV19 | 13 | once | . | TRBJ1-2
CASSQSQQANYGYTF | TGCGCCAGCAGCCAGTCACAGCAAGCTAACTATGGCTACACCTTC | TRBV4-1 | 15 | once | . | TRBJ1-2
CASSLNRDRSLSYGYTF | TGTGCCAGCAGTCTCAACCGGGACAGGTCCCTAAGTTATGGCTACACCTTC | TRBV27 | 17 | . | TRBD1 | TRBJ1-2
CASSQLGGGTGSDNGYTF | TGTGCCAGCAGCCAACTAGGAGGCGGGACAGGGTCAGATAATGGCTACACCTTC | TRBV16 | 18 | . | TRBD1 | TRBJ1-2
CASSSRDSRTEAFF | TGTGCCAGCAGTTCAAGGGACAGCCGGACTGAAGCTTTCTTT | TRBV27 | 14 | . | TRBD1 | TRBJ1-1
CASSLFSGGTGELFF | TGCGCCAGCAGCTTGTTTTCAGGGGGGACCGGGGAGCTGTTTTTT | TRBV5-1 | 15 | . | . | TRBJ2-2
CASSIGQGSGELFF | TGTGCCAGCAGTATAGGACAGGGGTCCGGGGAGCTGTTTTTT | TRBV6-6 | 14 | . | TRBD1 | TRBJ2-2
CASSLALDRGYEQYF | TGTGCCAGCAGCTTAGCGCTGGACAGGGGTTACGAGCAGTACTTC | TRBV7-9 | 15 | . | TRBD1 | TRBJ2-7
CASSLGPYGYTF | TGTGCCAGCAGTTTGGGGCCTTATGGCTACACCTTC | TRBV12-3/TRBV12-4 | 12 | . | . | TRBJ1-2
CASSQDVLSTDTQYF | TGCGCCAGCAGCCAAGACGTCCTTAGCACAGATACGCAGTATTTT | TRBV4-1 | 15 | . | . | TRBJ2-3
CASSEIPSGPQHF | TGTGCCAGCAGTGAAATCCCCAGTGGGCCCCAGCATTTT | TRBV6-1 | 13 | . | . | TRBJ1-5
CASRPGTGGRNTQYF | TGTGCCAGCAGACCCGGGACAGGGGGCCGGAATACGCAGTATTTT | TRBV6-6 | 15 | . | TRBD1 | TRBJ2-3
CASSTWDRTQETQYF | TGCGCCAGCAGCACCTGGGACAGGACCCAAGAGACCCAGTACTTC | TRBV5-1 | 15 | . | TRBD1 | TRBJ2-5
CASSPGTGGADTQYF | TGCGCCAGCAGCCCGGGGACAGGGGGTGCAGATACGCAGTATTTT | TRBV5-1 | 15 | . | TRBD1 | TRBJ2-3
CASSLYLDTQYF | TGTGCCAGCAGCTTGTATTTAGATACGCAGTATTTT | TRBV5-4 | 12 | . | . | TRBJ2-3
CASSFLSGSRDEQYF | TGTGCCAGCAGCTTCCTTAGCGGGAGTAGAGACGAGCAGTACTTC | TRBV7-9 | 15 | . | TRBD2 | TRBJ2-7
CASSLAGTANTGELFF | TGCGCCAGCAGCTTGGCCGGGACAGCTAACACCGGGGAGCTGTTTTTT | TRBV5-1 | 16 | few | TRBD1 | TRBJ2-2